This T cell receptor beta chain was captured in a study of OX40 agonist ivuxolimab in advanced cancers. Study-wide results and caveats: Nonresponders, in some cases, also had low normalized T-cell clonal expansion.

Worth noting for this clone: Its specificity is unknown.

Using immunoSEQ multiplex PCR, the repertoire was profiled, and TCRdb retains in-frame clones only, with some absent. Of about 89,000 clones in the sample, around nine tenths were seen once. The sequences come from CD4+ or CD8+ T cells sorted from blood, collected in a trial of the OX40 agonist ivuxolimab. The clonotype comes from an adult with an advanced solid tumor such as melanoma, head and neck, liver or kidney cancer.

The CDR3 DNA reads as TGTGCCTGGAGGAGCCAGGGTACAGCCTACAATGAGCAGTTCTTC. As protein: CAWRSQGTAYNEQFF. J is TRBJ2-1 and V is TRBV30; D is perhaps TRBD1 (5 bases). Germline-derived CDR1 and CDR2 are GTSNPN and SVGIG (reference sequence). V gave up 3 bases and J gave up 2 bases, with 14 bases separating them. This CDR3 has 15 residues.